The present T cell receptor (beta chain) was sequenced within a study of Graves' ophthalmopathy and Graves' hyperthyroidism. Across the study: Peripheral blood was collected at initial diagnosis, before any treatment.

Germline lookup yields CDR1 SGHAT and CDR2 FQNNGV. CDR3 length: 13 amino acids. Ophthalmopathy donors were characterized by moderate-to-severe activity, CAS of at least 3, NOSPECS of at least 4, and duration under 3 months. Clinicians made diagnoses from clinical symptoms, serum thyroxine, TRAb, thyroid ultrasound and orbital computed tomography. Study observations and caveats: Ophthalmopathy cases were distinguished from stable hyperthyroidism by a 13-signature model, reaching 85% to 90% sensitivity and around 80% specificity.

As the template, RNA transcripts were used to amplify TCR beta CDR3 regions. RT-PCR with HTBI primers came first, then second-round multiplex PCR. Each CDR3 protein is one row after TCRdb ran MiXCR on the multiplex PCR reads. The sample records almost 400,000 distinct CDR3 sequences, around 19% being singletons. This clonotype was counted at least ten times. Its antigen is still unknown. This may be a read error, as it is one base from a much larger clone. The specimen sequenced was peripheral blood. The receptor was isolated from a woman aged 18 to 35 with Graves' ophthalmopathy. This rearrangement joins TRBV11-2 to TRBJ2-7; 8 bases line up with TRBD1. CDR3 coding DNA: TGTGCCAGCAGCTCCGGGACAGGCAACGAGCGGTACTTC. This gives the protein CASSSGTGNERYF. The full variable domain, in which reference TRBV11-2 and TRBJ2-7 provide the parts outside the CDR3, is EAGVAQSPRYKIIEKRQSVAFWCNPISGHATLYWYQQILGQGPKLLIQFQNNGVVDDSQLPKDRFSAERLKGVDSTLKIQPAKLEDSAVYLCASSSGTGNERYFGPGTRLTVT.